Listed below are T cell receptor beta chains from one sample, sequenced in a study of cytomegalovirus exposure and HLA in healthy donors. Assay: immunoSEQ multiplex PCR; the TCRdb copy retains only in-frame clones and omits some. The table has around 120,000 clones, 70% to 90% seen once. The sequenced sample consisted of PBMCs. These receptors originate from a man between 18 and 29 years old in good health and CMV-seropositive. The CDR3 runs from the conserved cysteine through the conserved F or W. D genes are given only for firm matches. Only part of the rows carry a size: once, few, many, or a class if the clone is expanded.

j_call: TRBJ1-1
v_call: TRBV27
d_call: -
clone_size: -
cdr3_nt: TGTGCCAGCAGTTTGAGGTCGCCGAACACTGAAGCTTTCTTT
cdr3_aa: CASSLRSPNTEAFF

j_call: TRBJ2-3
v_call: TRBV9
d_call: TRBD2
clone_size: few
cdr3_nt: TGTGCCAGCAGCGCGCCTAGCGGGGCTAGCACAGATACGCAGTATTTT
cdr3_aa: CASSAPSGASTDTQYF

j_call: TRBJ2-5
v_call: TRBV6-4
d_call: -
clone_size: -
cdr3_nt: TGTGCCAGCGGCAGGGTTCCAGGAGAGACCCAGTACTTC
cdr3_aa: CASGRVPGETQYF

j_call: TRBJ1-5
v_call: TRBV28
d_call: -
clone_size: once
cdr3_nt: TGTGCCAGCACCGATACATCAGGGTTCAATCAGCCCCAGCATTTT
cdr3_aa: CASTDTSGFNQPQHF

j_call: TRBJ2-6
v_call: TRBV10-3
d_call: TRBD1
clone_size: -
cdr3_nt: TGTGCCATCAGTGAGGGACGGACAGGAAAGTCTGGGGCCAACGTCCTGACTTTC
cdr3_aa: CAISEGRTGKSGANVLTF

j_call: TRBJ2-3
v_call: TRBV6-5
d_call: TRBD2
clone_size: -
cdr3_nt: TGTGCCAGCAGCTGGGGACTAACCACAGATACGCAGTATTTT
cdr3_aa: CASSWGLTTDTQYF

j_call: TRBJ1-2
v_call: TRBV7-8
d_call: -
clone_size: -
cdr3_nt: TGTGCCAGCAGCCTTGAAACAGAAATTTATGGCTACACCTTC
cdr3_aa: CASSLETEIYGYTF

j_call: TRBJ1-1
v_call: TRBV21-1
d_call: -
clone_size: -
cdr3_nt: TGTGCCAGCAGCAGCCCAAGCGGGAACACTGAAGCTTTCTTT
cdr3_aa: CASSSPSGNTEAFF

j_call: TRBJ2-5
v_call: TRBV6-6
d_call: -
clone_size: few
cdr3_nt: TGTGCCAGCAGTTCGACAGAGCAAGAGACCCAGTACTTC
cdr3_aa: CASSSTEQETQYF

j_call: TRBJ1-1
v_call: TRBV7-9
d_call: -
clone_size: -
cdr3_nt: TGTGCCAGCAGCTTGGCAAAGGAAGCTTTCTTT
cdr3_aa: CASSLAKEAFF

j_call: TRBJ2-2
v_call: TRBV6-1
d_call: TRBD2
clone_size: -
cdr3_nt: TGTGCCAGCCCCGGGAGGGAACCAACCGGGGAGCTGTTTTTT
cdr3_aa: CASPGREPTGELFF

j_call: TRBJ1-2
v_call: TRBV6-1
d_call: -
clone_size: -
cdr3_nt: TGTGCCAGCAGTGAAGCGCCAGGGGCGAACTATGGCTACACCTTC
cdr3_aa: CASSEAPGANYGYTF

j_call: TRBJ2-7
v_call: TRBV5-6
d_call: -
clone_size: -
cdr3_nt: TGTGCCAGCAGCTTCGGGGGTAAGGCCTACGAGCAGTACTTC
cdr3_aa: CASSFGGKAYEQYF

j_call: TRBJ2-7
v_call: TRBV28
d_call: -
clone_size: -
cdr3_nt: TGTGCCAGCAGTTGGGCCCAAGGGGGCTCCTACGAGCAGTACTTC
cdr3_aa: CASSWAQGGSYEQYF

j_call: TRBJ1-5
v_call: TRBV15
d_call: -
clone_size: -
cdr3_nt: TGTGCCACCAGCAGAGCCCTAGGACAGCCCCAGGAACAGCCCCAGCATTTT
cdr3_aa: CATSRALGQPQEQPQHF

j_call: TRBJ1-4
v_call: TRBV7-6
d_call: -
clone_size: -
cdr3_nt: TGTGCCAGCAGCGCCGGTAATCCTGCAACTAATGAAAAACTGTTTTTT
cdr3_aa: CASSAGNPATNEKLFF

j_call: TRBJ2-5
v_call: TRBV5-1
d_call: TRBD1
clone_size: -
cdr3_nt: TGCGCCAGCAGCTTGCCAGGGGGCTACCAAGAGACCCAGTACTTC
cdr3_aa: CASSLPGGYQETQYF

j_call: TRBJ2-7
v_call: TRBV11-2
d_call: TRBD1
clone_size: -
cdr3_nt: TGTGCCAGCAGTATACAGGGGCCTCCCTACGAGCAGTACTTC
cdr3_aa: CASSIQGPPYEQYF

j_call: TRBJ2-5
v_call: TRBV11-3
d_call: -
clone_size: few
cdr3_nt: TGTGCCAGCAGCTCCGGGGGGACCCAGTACTTC
cdr3_aa: CASSSGGTQYF

j_call: TRBJ1-1
v_call: TRBV6-4
d_call: -
clone_size: -
cdr3_nt: TGTGCCAGCAGTCTCGACACTTACACTGAAGCTTTCTTT
cdr3_aa: CASSLDTYTEAFF

j_call: TRBJ2-7
v_call: TRBV4-2
d_call: -
clone_size: few
cdr3_nt: TGTGCCAGCAGCCAAGTTGAGGCCAACTACGAGCAGTACTTC
cdr3_aa: CASSQVEANYEQYF

j_call: TRBJ2-1
v_call: TRBV19
d_call: TRBD2
clone_size: -
cdr3_nt: TGTGCCAGTAGTCGGGGGCGGGGGGCATCAGGCTCCTACAATGAGCAGTTCTTC
cdr3_aa: CASSRGRGASGSYNEQFF

j_call: TRBJ1-6
v_call: TRBV27
d_call: -
clone_size: -
cdr3_nt: TGTGCCAGCAGTACGGCCGCGGCGGCGGAGAATTCACCCCTCCACTTT
cdr3_aa: CASSTAAAAENSPLHF

j_call: TRBJ2-7
v_call: TRBV7-9
d_call: TRBD1
clone_size: -
cdr3_nt: TGTGCCAGCAGCGGTCCGGGACAGAGCTCCTACGAGCAGTACTTC
cdr3_aa: CASSGPGQSSYEQYF

j_call: TRBJ1-3
v_call: TRBV4-1
d_call: -
clone_size: -
cdr3_nt: TGCGCCAGCAGCCGGCCTTTTGAAGGAAACACCATATATTTT
cdr3_aa: CASSRPFEGNTIYF

j_call: TRBJ2-1
v_call: TRBV4-1
d_call: -
clone_size: once
cdr3_nt: TGCGCCAGCAGCCAAGAGGCGGGGCAATACAATGAGCAGTTCTTC
cdr3_aa: CASSQEAGQYNEQFF

j_call: TRBJ1-1
v_call: TRBV5-1
d_call: -
clone_size: once
cdr3_nt: TGCGCCAGCAGCTTGGGGGACTTGGCTGAAGCTTTCTTT
cdr3_aa: CASSLGDLAEAFF

j_call: TRBJ2-2
v_call: TRBV5-1
d_call: TRBD1
clone_size: -
cdr3_nt: TGCGCCAGCAGCTGGGGCACAGGGGCGATCACCGGGGAGCTGTTTTTT
cdr3_aa: CASSWGTGAITGELFF

j_call: TRBJ2-1
v_call: TRBV6-5
d_call: TRBD2
clone_size: few
cdr3_nt: TGTGCCAGCAGTTACTCAGCGGGGGGGGTCTACAATGAGCAGTTCTTC
cdr3_aa: CASSYSAGGVYNEQFF

j_call: TRBJ1-5
v_call: TRBV19
d_call: -
clone_size: -
cdr3_nt: TGTGCCAGTAGACGGGCGGGGGTTAACCAGCCCCAGCATTTT
cdr3_aa: CASRRAGVNQPQHF

j_call: TRBJ1-1
v_call: TRBV7-9
d_call: TRBD1
clone_size: -
cdr3_nt: TGTGCCAGCAGCTTAGGATTACGGACAGGGAGGAACGAAGCTTTCTTT
cdr3_aa: CASSLGLRTGRNEAFF

j_call: TRBJ1-1
v_call: TRBV7-6
d_call: -
clone_size: -
cdr3_nt: TGTGCCAGCAGCTTCGTAGGGGGAATGAACACTGAAGCTTTCTTT
cdr3_aa: CASSFVGGMNTEAFF

j_call: TRBJ2-1
v_call: TRBV10-3
d_call: -
clone_size: -
cdr3_nt: TGTGCCATCAGTGAACAGTTGAACAATGAGCAGTTCTTC
cdr3_aa: CAISEQLNNEQFF

j_call: TRBJ1-2
v_call: TRBV7-9
d_call: -
clone_size: -
cdr3_nt: TGTGCCAGCAGCTCGCTGCGGGTGCAGGGGATTTATGGCTACACCTTC
cdr3_aa: CASSSLRVQGIYGYTF

j_call: TRBJ1-6
v_call: TRBV4-1
d_call: -
clone_size: few
cdr3_nt: TGCGCCAGCAGTTCGGTTCATAATAATTCACCCCTCCACTTT
cdr3_aa: CASSSVHNNSPLHF

j_call: TRBJ1-5
v_call: TRBV28
d_call: -
clone_size: -
cdr3_nt: TGTGCCAGCAGTTTATTTCCCGGCAATCAGCCCCAGCATTTT
cdr3_aa: CASSLFPGNQPQHF

j_call: TRBJ1-1
v_call: TRBV18
d_call: -
clone_size: -
cdr3_nt: TGTGCCAGCTCACCGAACAAGGCGGATTTTGAAGCTTTCTTT
cdr3_aa: CASSPNKADFEAFF

j_call: TRBJ1-2
v_call: TRBV27
d_call: TRBD1
clone_size: -
cdr3_nt: TGTGCCAGCAGTTCCCCACCGACGACAGGGGGATCATATGGCTACACCTTC
cdr3_aa: CASSSPPTTGGSYGYTF

j_call: TRBJ1-2
v_call: TRBV4-1
d_call: TRBD1
clone_size: -
cdr3_nt: TGCGCCAGCAGCCAAGACCCCCAGACAGGGTCCAACTATGGCTACACCTTC
cdr3_aa: CASSQDPQTGSNYGYTF

j_call: TRBJ1-4
v_call: TRBV30
d_call: TRBD1
clone_size: few
cdr3_nt: TGTGCCTGGAGTGTACTGGGACAGGGGCACGAAAAACTGTTTTTT
cdr3_aa: CAWSVLGQGHEKLFF

j_call: TRBJ2-6
v_call: TRBV6-1
d_call: -
clone_size: -
cdr3_nt: TGTGCCAGCAGCAAGGGGATCTCTGGGGCCAACGTCCTGACTTTC
cdr3_aa: CASSKGISGANVLTF

j_call: TRBJ2-5
v_call: TRBV7-2
d_call: -
clone_size: -
cdr3_nt: TGTGCCAGCAGCTTAGGGCTGTTCAAAGAGACCCAGTACTTC
cdr3_aa: CASSLGLFKETQYF

j_call: TRBJ2-3
v_call: TRBV6-4
d_call: -
clone_size: -
cdr3_nt: TGTGCCAGCAGTCCGAGTTTAGGCACAGATACGCAGTATTTT
cdr3_aa: CASSPSLGTDTQYF

j_call: TRBJ1-5
v_call: TRBV27
d_call: -
clone_size: once
cdr3_nt: TGTGCCAGCGGAACTAAACAGGAAAATCAGCCCCAGCATTTT
cdr3_aa: CASGTKQENQPQHF

j_call: TRBJ1-5
v_call: TRBV7-2
d_call: -
clone_size: -
cdr3_nt: TGTGCCAGCAGCTTATTCGGGGAACGGGGGGCAGGTCAGCCCCAGCATTTT
cdr3_aa: CASSLFGERGAGQPQHF

j_call: TRBJ2-7
v_call: TRBV6-5
d_call: -
clone_size: -
cdr3_nt: TGTGCCAGCAGTTACCAGGATTCCTACGAGCAGTACTTC
cdr3_aa: CASSYQDSYEQYF

j_call: TRBJ1-2
v_call: TRBV5-4
d_call: -
clone_size: few
cdr3_nt: TGTGCCAGCAGCCTCCAAGGCGGGGGGAGGAGCTATGGCTACACCTTC
cdr3_aa: CASSLQGGGRSYGYTF

j_call: TRBJ1-2
v_call: TRBV4-3
d_call: -
clone_size: -
cdr3_nt: TGCGCCAGCAGCCAAGACGGCAGCGACTATGGCTACACCTTC
cdr3_aa: CASSQDGSDYGYTF

j_call: TRBJ2-1
v_call: TRBV7-2
d_call: -
clone_size: once
cdr3_nt: TGTGCCAGCAGCTTTTCCGGAACAGATCCCCGTGAGCAGTTCTTC
cdr3_aa: CASSFSGTDPREQFF

j_call: TRBJ2-2
v_call: TRBV9
d_call: TRBD1
clone_size: -
cdr3_nt: TGTGCCAGCAGCCCCCGGGACAGGGTATTCACCGGGGAGCTGTTTTTT
cdr3_aa: CASSPRDRVFTGELFF

j_call: TRBJ2-6
v_call: TRBV7-8
d_call: TRBD1
clone_size: -
cdr3_nt: TGTGCCAGCATCCAGGACAGGACCGTCTCTGGGGCCAACGTCCTGACTTTC
cdr3_aa: CASIQDRTVSGANVLTF

j_call: TRBJ2-1
v_call: TRBV19
d_call: TRBD1
clone_size: -
cdr3_nt: TGTGCCAGTAGTATATCCTCAGGGGGTTTTTCCTACAATGAGCAGTTCTTC
cdr3_aa: CASSISSGGFSYNEQFF

j_call: TRBJ1-3
v_call: TRBV6-6
d_call: TRBD1
clone_size: -
cdr3_nt: TGTGCCAGCAGTTACTTCGAGGGGGCCTCTGGAAACACCATATATTTT
cdr3_aa: CASSYFEGASGNTIYF

j_call: TRBJ1-1
v_call: TRBV28
d_call: -
clone_size: -
cdr3_nt: TGTGCCAGCAGCCCACAGGGAGCTGAAGCTTTCTTT
cdr3_aa: CASSPQGAEAFF

j_call: TRBJ1-2
v_call: TRBV4-3
d_call: -
clone_size: -
cdr3_nt: TGCGCCAGCAGCCAAGAAGGGAGGGGGACCTACTATGGCTACACCTTC
cdr3_aa: CASSQEGRGTYYGYTF

j_call: TRBJ1-2
v_call: TRBV19
d_call: -
clone_size: -
cdr3_nt: TGTGCCAGTAGTATCGGTAATGGCTACACCTTC
cdr3_aa: CASSIGNGYTF

j_call: TRBJ2-1
v_call: TRBV4-3
d_call: -
clone_size: -
cdr3_nt: TGCGCCAGCAGCCAAGATAAGACACCCTACAATGAGCAGTTCTTC
cdr3_aa: CASSQDKTPYNEQFF

j_call: TRBJ2-7
v_call: TRBV7-9
d_call: TRBD2
clone_size: -
cdr3_nt: TGTGCCAGCACCGGACTAGCGGGGGGGCAGGGCGCCTACGAGCAGTACTTC
cdr3_aa: CASTGLAGGQGAYEQYF

j_call: TRBJ2-7
v_call: TRBV11-2
d_call: -
clone_size: -
cdr3_nt: TGTGCCAGCAGCTTCCAGGGGGGAGCCACCTACGAGCAGTACTTC
cdr3_aa: CASSFQGGATYEQYF